This T cell receptor (beta chain) was found in a study of neoadjuvant anti-PD-1 for oral cavity cancer. Whole-study findings and limits: Only a few patients per response group were TCR-analyzed; validation needed.

Worth noting for this clone: Its antigen is unidentified.

Sequenced by immunoSEQ multiplex PCR; TCRdb stores in-frame clones only, minus some. The table records 55,000 to 80,000 clones, 80% to 90% of them present only once. The sample here was PBMCs, taken before nivolumab (anti-PD-1) treatment. The clonotype originates from a person aged 40-85 years with oral cavity squamous cell carcinoma.

The chain's CDR3 is CAISSFGARYEQYF. The CDR3 coding sequence is TGTGCCATCAGTTCTTTCGGGGCAAGATACGAGCAGTACTTC. The chain links TRBV10-3 to TRBJ2-7, with D tentatively TRBD1 or TRBD2 (5 bases each). Germline values: CDR1 ENHRY, CDR2 SYGVKD. The CDR3 is 14 amino acids. V was cut by 5 bases and J by 4 bases, with 15 bases left in between.